Listed below are T cell receptor beta chains from one sample, sequenced in a study of blood T cell repertoires in COVID-19. Only in-frame clones appear in the TCRdb table, and some are missing; sequencing was by immunoSEQ multiplex PCR. The table shows approximately 270,000 clones, with approximately 85% occurring only once. Sequencing was done on a sample of PBMCs or T cells enriched from blood (not recorded which). The receptors shown here come from a woman aged 25-40 years who had recovered from COVID-19. CDR3s leave out the opening cysteine and the closing phenylalanine or tryptophan. Fields, in order: V gene, J gene, CDR3 protein.

>TRBV5-6|TRBJ1-2
ASSPRAGGGGYT
>TRBV7-6|TRBJ2-2
ASSLARPNTGELF
>TRBV4-1|TRBJ1-1
ASSQKPGTPDWNTEAF
>TRBV18|TRBJ1-2
ASSLGQGVGYT
>TRBV4-1|TRBJ1-1
ASSQDQGNTEAF
>TRBV28|TRBJ1-4
ASRLGTANEKLF
>TRBV2|TRBJ1-2
ASSQTGYNYGYT
>TRBV6-5|TRBJ1-2
ASSPGMEGYT
>TRBV2|TRBJ2-7
ASSEGSPHLYEQY
>TRBV28|TRBJ1-2
ASSLGQGYGYT
>TRBV18|TRBJ2-1
ASSPGAGVDEEQF
>TRBV28|TRBJ1-5
ASSRGQGARSQPQH
>TRBV2|TRBJ2-1
ASSEAEAYNEQF
>TRBV3-1/TRBV3-2|TRBJ2-7
ASRRTSGRTYEQY
>TRBV10-3|TRBJ2-5
AISDSLTQY
>TRBV19|TRBJ1-3
ASSRQEAYSGNTIY
>TRBV11-2|TRBJ2-3
ASSLNGQGFTGTQY
>TRBV14|TRBJ2-1
ASSHGLYSYNEQF
>TRBV3-1/TRBV3-2|TRBJ1-2
ASSQGHLFSNYGYT
>TRBV28|TRBJ1-2
ASSPRQGGGRGYT
>TRBV12-5|TRBJ2-1
ASGLVIWDRGDNEQF
>TRBV10-2|TRBJ1-3
ASSPFQGSSGNTIY
>TRBV19|TRBJ1-2
ASREAEDTFYGYT
>TRBV7-9|TRBJ1-3
ASSPKTPGQGTGGNTIY
>TRBV28|TRBJ2-7
ASSSIPRDRGYYEQY
>TRBV30|TRBJ1-5
AWSAGTWSYQPQH
>TRBV7-3|TRBJ1-1
ASSRHLNTEAF
>TRBV5-1|TRBJ2-7
ASNVGDPSYEQY
>TRBV19|TRBJ2-1
ASSTETGTYNEQF
>TRBV27|TRBJ1-1
ASSLQGNTEAF
>TRBV7-9|TRBJ1-1
ASTQGSREAF
>TRBV7-6|TRBJ1-5
ASSPSAGQTNQPQH
>TRBV27|TRBJ2-1
ASSLSIASGGYEQF
>TRBV7-6|TRBJ1-2
ASSSGGGPNYSGYT
>TRBV2|TRBJ1-5
ASRPGQLPGQPQH
>TRBV7-2|TRBJ2-2
ASSLVTGSSGELF
>TRBV14|TRBJ2-7
ASSPYTGVFVYEQY
>TRBV2|TRBJ2-2
ASSPLSQNTGELF
>TRBV19|TRBJ1-6
ASSIRGADSPLH
>TRBV5-1|TRBJ1-4
ASSLDLEAGEKLF
>TRBV29-1|TRBJ1-5
SVAGQSNQPQH
>TRBV6-5|TRBJ1-2
ASRLQDYGYT
>TRBV28|TRBJ1-1
ASSTIGTGSTEAF